Listed below are T cell receptor beta chains from one sample, sequenced in a study of T cell responses to AZD1222 COVID-19 vaccine. Some clones are missing from TCRdb's copy, which holds only in-frame ones; the method was immunoSEQ multiplex PCR. Of about 19,000 clones listed, more than 80% were seen once; the top ten hold over 20%. Sequenced material: peripheral blood, taken 28 days after the second AZD1222 dose. These receptors were taken from an adult who received the AZD1222 COVID-19 vaccine. Each CDR3 is given without its conserved first and last residue.

v_call | cdr3_aa
TRBV5-1 | ASSLETGSSYEQY
TRBV19 | ASSIRQGTYEQY
TRBV21-1 | ASSTPRDGGITNYGYT
TRBV7-2 | ASSFRTGANIQY
TRBV7-9 | ASKPGYGSYEQY
TRBV4-1 | ASSQTRGQGRSPLH
TRBV19 | ASTSQGTTNEKLF
TRBV10-2 | ASSENRDLAKNIQY
TRBV9 | ASSYRPQWTEAF
TRBV9 | ASSVASENTEAF
TRBV19 | ASSIGRGGNEQF
TRBV11-2 | ASSSTARQGGNYEQY
TRBV25-1 | ASSPQGGPSYEQY
TRBV2 | ASSFQGGEETQY
TRBV14 | ASSQDWTAGYT
TRBV6-5 | ASSYAGQGDEQY
TRBV7-9 | ASSSKQGGRTGELF
TRBV5-4 | ASSRGGQYGDTQY
TRBV6-5 | ASRRTVDGNTIY
TRBV6-5 | ASTKTHNTGELF
TRBV4-2 | ASSLGTSGGANEQF
TRBV6-2/TRBV6-3 | ASSYGLAAYNEQF
TRBV19 | ASRDGAMNTEAF
TRBV27 | ASGGEYGDTQY
TRBV5-1 | ASTSRQWGDTGELF
TRBV6-2/TRBV6-3 | ASSSVAGAKYNEQF
TRBV3-1/TRBV3-2 | ASSLRSGRDGELF
TRBV7-9 | ASSAGQAYGYT
TRBV3-1/TRBV3-2 | ASSHLDRAGGYT
TRBV5-6 | ASSLEPLAGGGEQY
TRBV30 | AWSVQGATEAF
TRBV6-2/TRBV6-3 | ASSYGGLVENEQF
TRBV6-5 | ASTRDRASTEAF
TRBV9 | ASSVLPVYNEQF
TRBV5-4 | ASRGGGLGTGELF